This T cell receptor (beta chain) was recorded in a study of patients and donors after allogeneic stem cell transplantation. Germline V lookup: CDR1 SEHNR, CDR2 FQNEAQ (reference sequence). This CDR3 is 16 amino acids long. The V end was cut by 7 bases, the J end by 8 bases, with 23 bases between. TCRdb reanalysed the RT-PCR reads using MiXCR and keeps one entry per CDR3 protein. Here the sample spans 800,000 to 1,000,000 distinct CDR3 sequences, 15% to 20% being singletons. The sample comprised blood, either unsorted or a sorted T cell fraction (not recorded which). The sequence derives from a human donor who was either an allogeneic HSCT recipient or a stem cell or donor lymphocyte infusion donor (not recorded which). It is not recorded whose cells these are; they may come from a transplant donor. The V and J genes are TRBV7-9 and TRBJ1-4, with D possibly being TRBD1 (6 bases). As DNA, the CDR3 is TGTGCCAGCACACCAAGTACAGGGATAGGTAAAGAAAAACTGTTTTTT. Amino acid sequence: CASTPSTGIGKEKLFF. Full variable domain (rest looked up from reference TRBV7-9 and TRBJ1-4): DTGVSQNPRHKITKRGQNVTFRCDPISEHNRLYWYRQTLGQGPEFLTYFQNEAQLEKSRLLSDRFSAERPKGSFSTLEIQRTEQGDSAMYLCASTPSTGIGKEKLFFGSGTQLSVL.